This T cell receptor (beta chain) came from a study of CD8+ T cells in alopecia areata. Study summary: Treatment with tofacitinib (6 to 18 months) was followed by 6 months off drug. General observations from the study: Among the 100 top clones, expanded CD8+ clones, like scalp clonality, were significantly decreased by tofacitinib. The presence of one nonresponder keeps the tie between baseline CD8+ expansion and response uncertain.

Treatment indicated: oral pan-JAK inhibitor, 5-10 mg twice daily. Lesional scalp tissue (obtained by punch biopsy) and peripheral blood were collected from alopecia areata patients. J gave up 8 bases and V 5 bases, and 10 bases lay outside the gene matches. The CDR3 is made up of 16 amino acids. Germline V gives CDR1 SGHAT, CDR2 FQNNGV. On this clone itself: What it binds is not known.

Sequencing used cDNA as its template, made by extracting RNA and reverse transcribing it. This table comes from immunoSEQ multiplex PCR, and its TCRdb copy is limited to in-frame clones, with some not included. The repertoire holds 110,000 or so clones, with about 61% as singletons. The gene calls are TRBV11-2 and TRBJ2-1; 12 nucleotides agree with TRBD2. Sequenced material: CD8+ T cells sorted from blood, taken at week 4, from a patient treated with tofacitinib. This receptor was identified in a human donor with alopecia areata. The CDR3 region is CASSRPSGGAAHEQFF. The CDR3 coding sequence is TGTGCCAGCAGCAGGCCTAGCGGGGGGGCCGCCCATGAGCAGTTCTTC.